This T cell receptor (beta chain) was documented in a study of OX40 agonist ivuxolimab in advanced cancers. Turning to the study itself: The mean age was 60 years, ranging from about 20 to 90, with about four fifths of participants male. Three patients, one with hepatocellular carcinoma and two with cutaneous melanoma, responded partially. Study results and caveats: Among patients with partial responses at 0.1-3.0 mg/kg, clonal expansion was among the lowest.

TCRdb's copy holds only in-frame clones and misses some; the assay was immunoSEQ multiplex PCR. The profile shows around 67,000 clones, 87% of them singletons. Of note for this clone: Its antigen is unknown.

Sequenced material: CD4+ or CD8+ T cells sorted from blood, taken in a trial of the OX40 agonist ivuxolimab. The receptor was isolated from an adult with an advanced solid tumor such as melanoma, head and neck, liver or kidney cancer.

For the CDR3, the DNA is TGTGCCACCAGCAGAGATCCGGCGGGGATTTCTGAAAAACTGTTTTTT. This translates into CATSRDPAGISEKLFF. The rearrangement joins TRBV15 to TRBJ1-4; no clear D. Between the trimmed V and J ends, which lost 0 bases and 7 bases, there was a span of 15 bases. Germline loops: CDR1 LNHNV, CDR2 YYDKDF (reference sequence). The CDR3 has 16 amino acids.